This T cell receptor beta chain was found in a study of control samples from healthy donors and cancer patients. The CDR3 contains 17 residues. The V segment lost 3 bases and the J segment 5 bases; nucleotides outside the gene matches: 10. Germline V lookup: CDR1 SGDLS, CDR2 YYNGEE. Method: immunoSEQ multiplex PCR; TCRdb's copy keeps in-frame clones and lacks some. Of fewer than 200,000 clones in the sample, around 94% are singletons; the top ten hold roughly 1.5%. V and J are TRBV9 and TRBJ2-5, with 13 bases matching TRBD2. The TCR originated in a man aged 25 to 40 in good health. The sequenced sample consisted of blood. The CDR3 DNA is TGTGCCAGCAGCGCGCGGACTAGCGGGGGTGTTGGGGAGACCCAGTACTTC. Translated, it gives CASSARTSGGVGETQYF.